The next 31 T cell receptor beta chains were all read from a single sample in a study of blood T cell repertoires in COVID-19. Assay: immunoSEQ multiplex PCR; the TCRdb copy retains only in-frame clones and omits some. Of approximately 230,000 clones in the sample, around 80% were seen once. The sample taken for sequencing was peripheral blood. These receptors originate from a middle-aged woman with active or convalescent COVID-19.

The chain joins TRBV19 to TRBJ1-6; 8 nucleotides agree with TRBD1. The J segment lost 9 bases and the V segment lost 3 bases, leaving 7 bases of the junction unmatched. The CDR3 extends over 15 amino acids. Germline V gene lookup returns CDR1 LNHDA and CDR2 SQIVND (reference sequence). CDR3 nucleotide sequence: TGTGCCAGTAGTATGGTCCAGGGGGCAAGTTCACCCCTCCACTTT. This encodes CASSMVQGASSPLHF.

This clone was seen only a few times. The chain has TRBV5-4 and TRBJ1-4; 9 positions match TRBD1. With 2 bases clipped from V and 14 bases from J, the junction kept 7 bases outside the gene matches. The CDR3 is made up of 13 amino acids. Germline values: CDR1 SGHNT, CDR2 YYREEE (reference sequence). This chain's CDR3 is CASSLGGQGWLFF. In DNA, the CDR3 is TGTGCCAGCAGCTTAGGGGGACAGGGCTGGCTGTTTTTT.

This clone occurred once. V is TRBV30 and J is TRBJ1-3, with unresolved D. The V end was cut by 5 bases, the J end by 0 bases, with 17 bases between. Germline loops: CDR1 GTSNPN, CDR2 SVGIG (reference sequence). This CDR3 has 16 residues. The CDR3 region has the DNA TGTGCCTGGTCCCGAGGCGGTAAAAACTCTGGAAACACCATATATTTT. Its translation is CAWSRGGKNSGNTIYF.

The chain couples TRBV4-2 to TRBJ2-3; 12 bases align to TRBD2. With V trimmed by 4 bases and J by 5 bases, 16 bases remained unmatched. There are 19 residues in the CDR3. In germline, CDR1 is LGHNA, CDR2 YNFKEQ. The DNA of the CDR3 is TGTGCCAGCAGCCTTATCCTATCAGCCCTAGCGGGGGGGCGAGATACGCAGTATTTT. Its translation: CASSLILSALAGGRDTQYF.

The CDR3: CASSLTGRSTEAFF. Written as DNA, the CDR3 is TGTGCCAGCAGTTTGACAGGAAGGTCAACTGAAGCTTTCTTT. The rearrangement links TRBV28 to TRBJ1-1; D is possibly TRBD1 (6 bases). CDR1 and CDR2 from the germline V gene are MDHEN and SYDVKM. The ends were cut back, 3 bases at V and 5 bases at J, with 13 bases in the middle. This CDR3 contains 14 residues.

This clone was found a few times. The genes are TRBV3-1 (or the pseudogene TRBV3-2) and TRBJ2-5; 7 bases line up with TRBD2. Germline CDR1 is LGHDT and CDR2 is YNNKEL (reference sequence). The CDR3 is 14 amino acids. The ends lost 5 bases at V and 6 bases at J; junction bases unmatched: 9. CDR3: CASSAGGGRKTQYF. CDR3 bases: TGTGCCAGCAGCGCTGGCGGGGGAAGAAAGACCCAGTACTTC.

The V call is TRBV18, the J call TRBJ2-2, with 8 bases fitting TRBD2. Trimming removed 7 bases from V and 0 bases from J; junction bases left unmatched: 1. There are 14 residues in the CDR3. Germline CDR1 reads KGHSH; CDR2 reads LQKENI. For the CDR3, the DNA is TGTGCCAGCTTACTAGCGGCGAACACCGGGGAGCTGTTTTTT. This codes for CASLLAANTGELFF.

This chain links TRBV4-1 with TRBJ2-2; the match to TRBD2 covers 13 bases. J gave up 0 bases and V 0 bases, and 10 bases lay outside the gene matches. Germline CDR1 reads MGHRA; CDR2 reads YSYEKL. The CDR3 is made up of 21 amino acids. In nucleotides, the CDR3 is TGCGCCAGCAGCCAAGATATTTCCGGACTAGCGGGAGAACCGAACACCGGGGAGCTGTTTTTT. Encoded protein: CASSQDISGLAGEPNTGELFF.

In DNA form, the CDR3 reads TGTGCCAGCAGCTTAGGTCCGGACACTGAAGCTTTCTTT. Translation: CASSLGPDTEAFF. J is TRBJ1-1 and V is TRBV11-2, with no clear D. Trimming removed 1 base from V and 3 bases from J, with 6 bases in between. This CDR3 has 13 residues. Germline values: CDR1 SGHAT, CDR2 FQNNGV.

The V and J genes are TRBV2 and TRBJ2-6; 7 bases map to TRBD1. Unmatched junction bases numbered 2, after V lost 5 bases and J lost 1 base. The CDR3 has 15 residues. Looked up from germline, CDR1 is SNHLY and CDR2 is FYNNEI. The CDR3 protein is CASSTRGSGANVLTF. CDR3 DNA sequence: TGTGCCAGCAGTACCAGGGGGTCTGGGGCCAACGTCCTGACTTTC.

This chain connects TRBV19 to TRBJ1-2, with 8 bases identical to TRBD1. The V segment lost 5 bases and the J segment 4 bases; nucleotides outside the gene matches: 9. The germline V gene has CDR1 LNHDA and CDR2 SQIVND (reference sequence). The CDR3 loop spans 15 amino acids. The CDR3 DNA reads as TGTGCCAGTAGTCAAAGATCGACAGGGGCCTATGGCTACACCTTC. Protein product: CASSQRSTGAYGYTF.

This clone was seen once. The chain uses TRBV5-1 and TRBJ1-4; TRBD1 agrees at 9 bases. V was clipped by 1 base and J by 11 bases; unmatched bases: 9. The CDR3 has 15 residues. Germline loops: CDR1 SGHRS, CDR2 YFSETQ. CDR3 in DNA: TGCGCCAGCAGCTTGTCTGGGGACAGGGAGGCGAAACTGTTTTTT. Translation gives CASSLSGDREAKLFF.

V and J are TRBV7-9 and TRBJ1-1; no clear D. In germline, CDR1 is SEHNR, CDR2 FQNEAQ (reference sequence). V was clipped by 0 bases and J by 0 bases, with 8 bases between them. The CDR3 totals 15 residues. The CDR3 DNA reads as TGTGCCAGCAGCTTAGCTCTAGATATGAACACTGAAGCTTTCTTT. Its translation: CASSLALDMNTEAFF.

The chain is built from TRBV6-6 and TRBJ2-2, with a tentative D call TRBD1 (5 bases). This CDR3 comprises 14 residues. Germline-derived CDR1 and CDR2 are MNHNY and SVGAGI (reference sequence). Trimming shortened V by 7 bases and J by 1 base, and 10 bases separated the two germline ends. Here the CDR3 reads CASKPQGNTGELFF. The CDR3 region has the DNA TGTGCCAGCAAGCCCCAGGGGAACACCGGGGAGCTGTTTTTT.

This clone was seen a handful of times. The chain couples TRBV30 to TRBJ1-6, with D maybe TRBD1 (5 bases). This CDR3 has 14 residues. The V gene lost 1 base and the J gene lost 8 bases, with 12 bases spanning the gap. Germline CDR1 and CDR2: GTSNPN and SVGIG (reference sequence). The chain's CDR3 is CAWSEILGDSPLHF. The CDR3 DNA sequence: TGTGCCTGGAGTGAGATCCTAGGGGATTCACCCCTCCACTTT.

This chain joins TRBV9 and TRBJ2-5; the match to TRBD2 covers 8 bases. CDR1 and CDR2 (germline): SGDLS, YYNGEE. This CDR3 is built from 14 residues. V trimming: 0 bases; J trimming: 5 bases; junction bases outside the gene matches: 3. The CDR3 nucleotides are TGTGCCAGCAGCGTAGGCCCGGGGGGGGAGACCCAGTACTTC. It is translated as CASSVGPGGETQYF.

The genes are TRBV21-1 and TRBJ2-3; the table's D gene call, TRBD2, was not cross checked with the DNA. TRBV21-1 counts as a pseudogene. The CDR3 has 14 amino acids. The CDR3 DNA reads TGTGCCAGCAGCAAAGCAGCGGGGACAGATACGCAGTATTTT. Translating it yields CASSKAAGTDTQYF.

The chain carries TRBV3-1 (or the pseudogene TRBV3-2) and TRBJ2-3; 9 bases match TRBD1. The CDR3 covers 15 residues. The germline V gene encodes CDR1 LGHDT and CDR2 YNNKEL (reference sequence). This chain's CDR3 is CASASWDRATDTQYF. CDR3 bases: TGTGCTAGCGCCAGCTGGGACAGGGCCACAGATACGCAGTATTTT.

The CDR3 nucleotides are TGTGCCACCGCGGACAGGGGGATAAATCAGCCCCAGCATTTT. Protein sequence: CATADRGINQPQHF. This chain uses TRBV10-3 with TRBJ1-5; 10 positions match TRBD1. Per germline, CDR1 ENHRY and CDR2 SYGVKD. J was trimmed by 4 bases and V by 10 bases; bases with no gene match: 7. This CDR3 has 14 amino acids.

This clone was observed a single time. The chain has TRBV12-3 or TRBV12-4 and TRBJ1-2; D call uncertain. CDR3 length: 13 amino acids. V lost 4 bases and J lost 4, with 10 bases in between. CDR3 region: CASSSPDFYGYTF. In DNA, the CDR3 is TGTGCCAGCAGTTCACCAGATTTCTATGGCTACACCTTC.

J is TRBJ2-7 and V is TRBV5-5; a weak D match, TRBD1 (6 bases). This CDR3 has 12 residues. From germline, CDR1 is SGHKS and CDR2 YYEKEE (reference sequence). Trimming removed 1 base from V and 6 bases from J, with 8 bases in between. The CDR3: CASSLRDTEQYF. In DNA form, the CDR3 reads TGTGCCAGCAGCTTGAGGGACACCGAGCAGTACTTC.

This chain links TRBV27 with TRBJ2-7; TRBD2 matches 10 bases. The CDR3 runs to 14 residues. Trimming at V came to 2 bases and at J to 4 bases, leaving 2 bases not matched to a gene. Germline values: CDR1 MNHEY, CDR2 SMNVEV (reference sequence). The CDR3 DNA follows: TGTGCCAGCAGTTTACTAGCGGGGGCTTACGAGCAGTACTTC. Translating gives CASSLLAGAYEQYF.

This clone was picked up one time. J is TRBJ1-1 and V is TRBV6-5; 7 positions match TRBD1. The trim removed 8 bases at V and 7 bases at J, leaving 7 bases unmatched. The germline CDR1 and CDR2 sequences are MNHEY and SVGAGI. The CDR3 sequence is 12 residues long. CDR3 bases: TGTGCCAGCCAGGGGGTAACAAATGAAGCTTTCTTT. Amino acid sequence: CASQGVTNEAFF.

The rearrangement uses TRBV15 and TRBJ2-5; 12 bases are shared with TRBD2. The germline gives CDR1 LNHNV, CDR2 YYDKDF (reference sequence). V shed 1 base and J 4 bases; nucleotides not matched to a gene: 7. This CDR3 is built from 17 residues. This chain's CDR3 is CATSRGLAGEGGETQYF. CDR3 in DNA: TGTGCCACCAGCAGAGGACTAGCGGGGGAGGGTGGAGAGACCCAGTACTTC.

The chain links TRBV13 to TRBJ1-6; TRBD1 agrees at 9 bases. Germline V CDR1 and CDR2: PRHDT, FYEKMQ (reference sequence). V trimming: 5 bases; J trimming: 8 bases; junction bases outside the gene matches: 1. This CDR3 comprises 13 residues. The CDR3 DNA is TGTGCCAGCAGCACAGGGGGCGATTCACCCCTCCACTTT. It yields the protein CASSTGGDSPLHF.

The chain combines TRBV27 with TRBJ1-6; a possible D gene is TRBD1 (6 bases). Germline V gene lookup returns CDR1 MNHEY and CDR2 SMNVEV (reference sequence). This CDR3 contains 13 residues. Trimming took 7 bases from V and 9 from J, leaving 13 bases between them. DNA of the CDR3: TGTGCCAGCACCCGGGAGGGGGGTTCACCCCTCCACTTT. Translating gives CASTREGGSPLHF.

CDR3 in DNA: TGTGCCACCAGTGACACAGGGGAGGAAGTACGCGAGACCCAGTACTTC. This translates into CATSDTGEEVRETQYF. The chain combines TRBV24-1 with TRBJ2-5; maybe TRBD1 (7 bases). Germline values: CDR1 KGHDR, CDR2 SFDVKD. The germline V and J ends were trimmed by 4 bases and 5 bases, with 19 bases remaining between them. This CDR3 comprises 16 residues.

For this clone: A single base separates this from a much larger clone, so it may be a read error. This chain connects TRBV19 to TRBJ1-2, with 10 bases identical to TRBD1. Germline CDR1 is LNHDA and CDR2 is SQIVND (reference sequence). The CDR3 has 16 residues. DNA of the CDR3: TGTGTCAGTAGTATAAGCCCGGGACAGGGGAGTGATGGCTACACCTTC. Protein: CVSSISPGQGSDGYTF.

The rearrangement joins TRBV11-3 to TRBJ2-5, with D possibly TRBD2 on 5 matching bases. Deletions cut 5 bases from V and 5 bases from J, with 12 bases between. The CDR3 covers 13 residues. CDR1 SGHNT and CDR2 YENEEA come from the germline V gene. The chain's CDR3 is CASSVRTGETQYF. The CDR3 coding sequence is TGTGCCAGCAGCGTCCGGACGGGGGAGACCCAGTACTTC.

The chain uses TRBV2 and TRBJ2-5; 9 positions match TRBD2. The germline V gene encodes CDR1 SNHLY and CDR2 FYNNEI. The CDR3 consists of 16 residues. The junction had 12 bases not matched to a gene; V was cut back by 3 bases and J by 7 bases. CDR3 residues: CASSETRASGEGTQYF. In DNA form, the CDR3 reads TGTGCCAGCAGTGAGACTAGGGCTAGCGGGGAGGGGACCCAGTACTTC.

The rearrangement links TRBV11-2 to TRBJ2-7; possibly TRBD2 for D (6 bases). V lost 0 bases, J lost 7 bases, and 16 bases lay in between. CDR1 and CDR2 from the germline V gene are SGHAT and FQNNGV. The CDR3 has 15 residues. The CDR3 region has the DNA TGTGCCAGCAGCTTAGAACTAGCCCCAGTAGGAGAGCAGTACTTC. This translates into CASSLELAPVGEQYF.